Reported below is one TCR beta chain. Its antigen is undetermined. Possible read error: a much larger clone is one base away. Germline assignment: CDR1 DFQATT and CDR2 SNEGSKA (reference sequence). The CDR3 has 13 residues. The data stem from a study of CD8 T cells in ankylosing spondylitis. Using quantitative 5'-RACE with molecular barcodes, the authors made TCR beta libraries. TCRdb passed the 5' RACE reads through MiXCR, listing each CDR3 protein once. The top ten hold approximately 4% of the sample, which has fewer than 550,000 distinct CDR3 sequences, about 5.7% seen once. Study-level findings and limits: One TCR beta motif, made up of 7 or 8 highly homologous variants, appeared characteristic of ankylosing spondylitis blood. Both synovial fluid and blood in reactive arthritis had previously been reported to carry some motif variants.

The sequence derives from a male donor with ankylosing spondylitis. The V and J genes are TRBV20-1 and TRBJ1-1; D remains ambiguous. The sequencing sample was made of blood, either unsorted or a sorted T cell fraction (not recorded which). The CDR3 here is CSASPHMNTEALF. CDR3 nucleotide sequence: TGCAGTGCTAGCCCTCACATGAACACTGAAGCTCTCTTT.